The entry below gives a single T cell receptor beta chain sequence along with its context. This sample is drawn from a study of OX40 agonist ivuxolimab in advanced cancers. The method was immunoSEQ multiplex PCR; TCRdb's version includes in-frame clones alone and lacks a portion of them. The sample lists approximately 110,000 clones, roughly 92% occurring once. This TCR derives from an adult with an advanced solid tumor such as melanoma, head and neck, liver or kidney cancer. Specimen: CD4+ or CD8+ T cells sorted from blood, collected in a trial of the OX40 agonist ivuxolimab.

The CDR3 spells CASSPPGQGRPGYTF. The CDR3 bases are TGTGCCAGCAGTCCCCCGGGACAGGGGCGCCCTGGCTACACCTTC. This rearrangement joins TRBV28 to TRBJ1-2; 10 positions agree with TRBD1. Trimming at V came to 5 bases and at J to 7 bases, leaving 10 bases not matched to a gene. Germline V CDR1 and CDR2: MDHEN, SYDVKM. This CDR3 spans 15 amino acids.